One and the same sample provided the 18 T cell receptor beta chains below, sequenced in a study of blood T cell repertoires in COVID-19. Here immunoSEQ multiplex PCR was the method, and the copy in TCRdb shows in-frame clones only, minus some. This table has more than 200,000 clones, around 90% appearing once. Sequencing was performed on PBMCs or T cells enriched from blood (not recorded which). All receptors derive from a woman younger than 35 who had recovered from COVID-19.

This chain joins TRBV28 and TRBJ2-1; a weak D match, TRBD2 (5 bases). V dropped 4 bases and J dropped 5 bases, with 12 bases sitting between them. Germline CDR1 MDHEN, CDR2 SYDVKM. The CDR3 spans 14 residues. The CDR3 loop reads CASSSGKGHNEQFF. The CDR3 region has the DNA TGTGCCAGCAGTTCGGGGAAAGGCCACAATGAGCAGTTCTTC.

The V gene is TRBV20-1, the J gene TRBJ2-1; 9 bases are a match to TRBD2. The CDR3 has 14 amino acids. V gave up 3 bases and J gave up 5 bases; unmatched junction bases: 5. Germline V lookup: CDR1 DFQATT, CDR2 SNEGSKA (reference sequence). The CDR3 loop reads CSASRLAGNNEQFF. In nucleotides, the CDR3 is TGCAGTGCTAGTCGGCTAGCGGGAAACAATGAGCAGTTCTTC.

This clone has only one observation. The chain is built from TRBV15 and TRBJ1-2; tentative D call: TRBD1 (5 bases). Germline V gene lookup returns CDR1 LNHNV and CDR2 YYDKDF (reference sequence). The length of the CDR3 is 14 residues. The V end lost 5 bases, the J end lost 4 bases, and 14 bases lay between the germline ends. The CDR3 region is CATSGRGFGYGYTF. For the CDR3, the DNA is TGTGCCACCAGCGGAAGGGGATTTGGCTATGGCTACACCTTC.

The CDR3 loop reads CASQTGTEQYF. In DNA, the CDR3 is TGTGCCAGCCAGACAGGTACCGAGCAGTACTTC. This chain links TRBV12-3 or TRBV12-4 with TRBJ2-7; possibly TRBD1 for D (6 bases). The CDR3 covers 11 residues. Trimming cost V 8 bases and J 6 bases, with 11 bases left between them.

This chain connects TRBV15 to TRBJ1-2, with a weak D call TRBD1 (5 bases). CDR3 length: 17 amino acids. V lost 0 bases, J lost 4 bases, and 18 bases lay in between. The germline gives CDR1 LNHNV, CDR2 YYDKDF (reference sequence). CDR3 in amino acids: CATSRDTAFWGGYGYTF. The CDR3 region has the DNA TGTGCCACCAGCAGAGATACCGCTTTTTGGGGGGGCTATGGCTACACCTTC. Using reference TRBV15 and TRBJ1-2 for the parts outside the CDR3, the full variable domain is DAMVIQNPRYQVTQFGKPVTLSCSQTLNHNVMYWYQQKSSQAPKLLFHYYDKDFNNEADTPDNFQSRRPNTSFCFLDIRSPGLGDTAMYLCATSRDTAFWGGYGYTFGSGTRLTVV.

The rearrangement joins TRBV5-4 to TRBJ1-4; TRBD1 matches 8 bases. CDR3 size: 15 residues. With V trimmed by 3 bases and J by 7 bases, 8 bases remained unmatched. Germline CDR1 SGHNT, CDR2 YYREEE (reference sequence). The CDR3 sequence: CASSSQGARTEKLFF. Here the CDR3 DNA reads TGTGCCAGCAGCTCGCAGGGGGCGAGGACTGAAAAACTGTTTTTT. Full variable domain (outside the CDR3, taken from reference TRBV5-4 and TRBJ1-4): ETGVTQSPTHLIKTRGQQVTLRCSSQSGHNTVSWYQQALGQGPQFIFQYYREEENGRGNFPPRFSGLQFPNYSSELNVNALELDDSALYLCASSSQGARTEKLFFGSGTQLSVL.

The sample holds a few counts of this clone. The V call is TRBV6-4, the J call TRBJ1-2, with 8 bases identical to TRBD1. Germline loops: CDR1 MRHNA, CDR2 SNTAGT. Trimming removed 2 bases from V and 6 bases from J; junction bases left unmatched: 5. The CDR3 is made up of 14 amino acids. DNA for the CDR3: TGTGCCAGCAGTGACGGCGGGGGACAGGATGGCTACACCTTC. Translation: CASSDGGGQDGYTF.

This chain connects TRBV5-5 to TRBJ1-5; maybe TRBD1 (5 bases). Trimming pared 2 bases from V and 4 bases from J, leaving 10 bases between. CDR1 SGHKS and CDR2 YYEKEE come from the germline V gene (reference sequence). The CDR3 extends over 14 amino acids. The CDR3 loop reads CASSLQEGNQPQHF. Written as DNA, the CDR3 is TGTGCCAGCAGCTTACAGGAGGGGAATCAGCCCCAGCATTTT.

This chain links TRBV5-5 with TRBJ2-7; D is ambiguous. The length of the CDR3 is 15 residues. The V end was cut by 3 bases, the J end by 3 bases, with 16 bases between. Germline values: CDR1 SGHKS, CDR2 YYEKEE (reference sequence). CDR3 region: CASSSGGTLGYEQYF. Here the CDR3 DNA reads TGTGCCAGCAGCTCCGGCGGAACGTTGGGCTACGAGCAGTACTTC.

V is TRBV6-5 and J is TRBJ2-1; 8 bases line up with TRBD2. The ends lost 0 bases at V and 9 bases at J; junction bases unmatched: 4. Per germline, CDR1 MNHEY and CDR2 SVGAGI. The CDR3 spans 14 residues. The CDR3 here is CASSYSDGGGEQFF. The CDR3 coding sequence is TGTGCCAGCAGTTACTCGGACGGGGGGGGTGAGCAGTTCTTC.

The chain employs TRBV13 and TRBJ1-2; TRBD1 matches at 8 bases. The junction had 8 bases not matched to a gene; V was cut back by 6 bases and J by 8 bases. CDR1 PRHDT and CDR2 FYEKMQ come from the germline V gene (reference sequence). CDR3 length: 13 amino acids. This CDR3 is CASSRGQAGGYTF. DNA of the CDR3: TGTGCCAGCAGTCGGGGACAGGCCGGCGGCTACACCTTC.

J is TRBJ1-3 and V is TRBV15; TRBD1 is a possible D gene (5 bases). CDR1 and CDR2 from the germline V gene are LNHNV and YYDKDF (reference sequence). The CDR3 contains 15 residues. Trimming pared 4 bases from V and 0 bases from J, leaving 10 bases between. CDR3 sequence: CATSTGLTSGNTIYF. CDR3 DNA: TGTGCCACCAGCACGGGACTGACCTCTGGAAACACCATATATTTT.

The CDR3 sequence: CASNGGNPFGNQPQHF. The CDR3 bases are TGTGCCAGTAATGGAGGGAACCCATTTGGCAATCAGCCCCAGCATTTT. The V gene is TRBV19, the J gene TRBJ1-5; D gene uncertain. This CDR3 region has 16 residues. In germline, CDR1 is LNHDA, CDR2 SQIVND (reference sequence). Trimming took off 7 bases at V and 2 bases at J, with 18 bases between the two ends. Full variable domain (rest looked up from reference TRBV19 and TRBJ1-5): DGGITQSPKYLFRKEGQNVTLSCEQNLNHDAMYWYRQDPGQGLRLIYYSQIVNDFQKGDIAEGYSVSREKKESFPLTVTSAQKNPTAFYLCASNGGNPFGNQPQHFGDGTRLSIL.

The rearrangement links TRBV29-1 to TRBJ1-4, with 9 bases identical to TRBD1. Germline trimming cut 7 bases from V and 8 bases from J; bases unmatched to any gene: 5. CDR3 size: 12 residues. CDR1 SQVTM and CDR2 ANQGSEA come from the germline V gene. CDR3 in amino acids: CSAGQGQEKLFF. The DNA for the CDR3 is TGCAGCGCAGGACAGGGGCAGGAAAAACTGTTTTTT.

The rearrangement joins TRBV5-1 to TRBJ1-4; D is possibly TRBD1 (5 bases). The CDR3 loop spans 15 amino acids. The V end was cut by 0 bases, the J end by 3 bases, with 9 bases between. Germline V gene lookup returns CDR1 SGHRS and CDR2 YFSETQ. The CDR3, as DNA: TGCGCCAGCAGCTTGGGCGGGACGGCTAATGAAAAACTGTTTTTT. This translates into CASSLGGTANEKLFF.

This clone has more than one count but fewer than ten. This chain links TRBV12-5 with TRBJ2-7; D possibly corresponds to TRBD1 (6 bases). V was shortened by 1 base and J by 2 bases, with 6 bases between the two germline ends. CDR1 LGHNT and CDR2 FRNRAP come from the germline V gene. The CDR3 is made up of 13 amino acids. CDR3 residues: CASGLAGAYEQYF. The CDR3 DNA sequence: TGTGCTAGTGGTTTGGCAGGGGCCTACGAGCAGTACTTC. Combining the CDR3 with reference TRBV12-5 and TRBJ2-7 gives the whole variable domain DARVTQTPRHKVTEMGQEVTMRCQPILGHNTVFWYRQTMMQGLELLAYFRNRAPLDDSGMPKDRFSAEMPDATLATLKIQPSEPRDSAVYFCASGLAGAYEQYFGPGTRLTVT.

The chain recombines TRBV11-1 with TRBJ2-5; weak D call: TRBD2 (6 bases). Trimming stripped 4 bases from V and 5 bases from J, with 14 bases between. Germline-derived CDR1 and CDR2 are SGHAT and FQDESV (reference sequence). CDR3 size: 14 residues. CDR3 in amino acids: CASSSPAEGETQYF. The CDR3 region has the DNA TGTGCCAGCAGCTCCCCGGCGGAGGGGGAGACCCAGTACTTC.

The chain uses TRBV18 and TRBJ1-1, with 12 bases fitting TRBD1. J was trimmed by 7 bases and V by 6 bases; bases with no gene match: 6. CDR1 is KGHSH and CDR2 is LQKENI in the germline V gene. The CDR3 length is 14 residues. CDR3 residues: CASSGDRGPDEAFF. The CDR3 bases are TGTGCCAGCTCGGGGGACAGGGGGCCGGATGAAGCTTTCTTT.